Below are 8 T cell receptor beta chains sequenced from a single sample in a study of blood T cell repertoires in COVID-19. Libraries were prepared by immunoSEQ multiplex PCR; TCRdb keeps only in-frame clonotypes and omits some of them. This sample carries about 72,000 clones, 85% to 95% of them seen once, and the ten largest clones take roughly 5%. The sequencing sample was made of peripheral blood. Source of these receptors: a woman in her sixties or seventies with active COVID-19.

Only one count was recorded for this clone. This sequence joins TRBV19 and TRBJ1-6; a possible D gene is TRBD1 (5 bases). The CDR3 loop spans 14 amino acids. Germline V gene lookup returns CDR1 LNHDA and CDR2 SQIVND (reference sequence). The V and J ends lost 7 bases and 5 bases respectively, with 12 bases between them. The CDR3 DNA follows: TGTGCCAGTAAAGGGCGGGACGATAATTCACCCCTCCACTTT. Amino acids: CASKGRDDNSPLHF.

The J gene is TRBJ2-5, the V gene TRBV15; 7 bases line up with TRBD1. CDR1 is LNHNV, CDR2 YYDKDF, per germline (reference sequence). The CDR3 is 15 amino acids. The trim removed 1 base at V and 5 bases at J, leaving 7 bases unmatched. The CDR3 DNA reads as TGTGCCACCAGCAGAGTCACGACAGGGTTGGAGACCCAGTACTTC. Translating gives CATSRVTTGLETQYF. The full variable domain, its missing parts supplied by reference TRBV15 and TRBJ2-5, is DAMVIQNPRYQVTQFGKPVTLSCSQTLNHNVMYWYQQKSSQAPKLLFHYYDKDFNNEADTPDNFQSRRPNTSFCFLDIRSPGLGDTAMYLCATSRVTTGLETQYFGPGTRLLVL.

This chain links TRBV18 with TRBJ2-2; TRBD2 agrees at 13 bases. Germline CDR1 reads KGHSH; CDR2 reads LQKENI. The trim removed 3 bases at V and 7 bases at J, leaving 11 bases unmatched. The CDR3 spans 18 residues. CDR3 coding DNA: TGTGCCAGCTCACCGATGAGGACTAGCGGGGGACCTAACGGGGAGCTGTTTTTT. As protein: CASSPMRTSGGPNGELFF.

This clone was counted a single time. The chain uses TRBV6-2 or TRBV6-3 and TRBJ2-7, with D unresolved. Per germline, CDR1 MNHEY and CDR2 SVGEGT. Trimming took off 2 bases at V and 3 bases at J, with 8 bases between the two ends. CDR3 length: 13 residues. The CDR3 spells CASSYARNYEQYF. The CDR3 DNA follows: TGTGCCAGCAGTTACGCCAGGAACTACGAGCAGTACTTC.

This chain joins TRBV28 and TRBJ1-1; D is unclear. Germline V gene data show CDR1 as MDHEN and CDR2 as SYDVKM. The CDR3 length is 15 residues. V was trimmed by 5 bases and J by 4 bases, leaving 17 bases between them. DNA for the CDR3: TGTGCCAGCAGTGCGAGAAAGAGGGAGGTCACTGAAGCTTTCTTT. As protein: CASSARKREVTEAFF. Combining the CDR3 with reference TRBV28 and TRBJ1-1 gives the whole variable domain DVKVTQSSRYLVKRTGEKVFLECVQDMDHENMFWYRQDPGLGLRLIYFSYDVKMKEKGDIPEGYSVSREKKERFSLILESASTNQTSMYLCASSARKREVTEAFFGQGTRLTVV.

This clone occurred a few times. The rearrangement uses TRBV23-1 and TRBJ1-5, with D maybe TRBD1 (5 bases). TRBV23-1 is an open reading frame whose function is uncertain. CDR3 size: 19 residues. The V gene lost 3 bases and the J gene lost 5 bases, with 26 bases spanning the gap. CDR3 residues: CASSHSGPTGGKDDQPQHF. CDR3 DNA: TGCGCCAGCAGTCATTCAGGACCGACCGGGGGGAAAGACGATCAGCCCCAGCATTTT.

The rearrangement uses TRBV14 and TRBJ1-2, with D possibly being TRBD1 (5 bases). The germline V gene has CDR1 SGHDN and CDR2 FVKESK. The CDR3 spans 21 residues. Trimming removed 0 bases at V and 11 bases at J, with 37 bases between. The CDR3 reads CASSQDLGGLRLGLSQRRYTF. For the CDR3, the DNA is TGTGCCAGCAGCCAAGATCTCGGTGGGCTTCGACTGGGACTGTCCCAAAGAAGGTACACCTTC.

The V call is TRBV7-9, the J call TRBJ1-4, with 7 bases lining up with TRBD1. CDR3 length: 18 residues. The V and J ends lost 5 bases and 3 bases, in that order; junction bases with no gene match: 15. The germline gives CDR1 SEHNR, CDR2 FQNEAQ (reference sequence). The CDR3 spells CASSEPNRGGAANEKLFF. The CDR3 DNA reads TGTGCCAGCAGCGAACCAAACAGGGGCGGTGCGGCTAATGAAAAACTGTTTTTT.